This T cell receptor beta chain is drawn from a study of shared clonotypes between healthy human individuals. TCRdb's copy holds only in-frame clones and misses some; the assay was immunoSEQ multiplex PCR. In the table there are approximately 530,000 clones, approximately 94% of which are singletons. The germline V gene has CDR1 SGHTA and CDR2 FQGNSA. Losses at the gene ends were 5 bases for V and 3 bases for J; bases not matched to a gene: 6. The CDR3 consists of 14 residues. This TCR was sampled from a woman in her twenties or thirties in good health. The sample taken for sequencing was naive CD4+ T cells sorted from blood. Subset noted: CD45RA+ positively selected. The V gene is TRBV7-2, the J gene TRBJ2-5; 7 bases fit TRBD2. As DNA, the CDR3 is TGTGCCAGCAGCACCAGCGGGAACGAAGAGACCCAGTACTTC. Translation: CASSTSGNEETQYF. The full variable domain, in which reference TRBV7-2 and TRBJ2-5 provide the parts outside the CDR3, is GAGVSQSPSNKVTEKGKDVELRCDPISGHTALYWYRQSLGQGLEFLIYFQGNSAPDKSGLPSDRFSAERTGGSVSTLTIQRTQQEDSAVYLCASSTSGNEETQYFGPGTRLLVL.